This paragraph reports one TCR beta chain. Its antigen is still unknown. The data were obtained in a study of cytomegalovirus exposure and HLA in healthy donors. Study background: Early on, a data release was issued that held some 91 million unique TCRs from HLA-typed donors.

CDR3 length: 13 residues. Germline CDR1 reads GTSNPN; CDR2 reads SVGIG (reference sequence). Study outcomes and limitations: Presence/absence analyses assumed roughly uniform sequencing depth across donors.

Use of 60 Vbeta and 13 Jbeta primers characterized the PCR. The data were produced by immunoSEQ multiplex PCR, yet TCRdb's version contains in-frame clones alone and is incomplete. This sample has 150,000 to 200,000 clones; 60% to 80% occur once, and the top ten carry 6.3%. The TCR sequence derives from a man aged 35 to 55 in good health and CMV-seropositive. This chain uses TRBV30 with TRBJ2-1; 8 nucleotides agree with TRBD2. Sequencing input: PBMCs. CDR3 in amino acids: CASGGSPYNEQFF. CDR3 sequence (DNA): TGTGCTTCGGGGGGGTCGCCCTACAATGAGCAGTTCTTC.